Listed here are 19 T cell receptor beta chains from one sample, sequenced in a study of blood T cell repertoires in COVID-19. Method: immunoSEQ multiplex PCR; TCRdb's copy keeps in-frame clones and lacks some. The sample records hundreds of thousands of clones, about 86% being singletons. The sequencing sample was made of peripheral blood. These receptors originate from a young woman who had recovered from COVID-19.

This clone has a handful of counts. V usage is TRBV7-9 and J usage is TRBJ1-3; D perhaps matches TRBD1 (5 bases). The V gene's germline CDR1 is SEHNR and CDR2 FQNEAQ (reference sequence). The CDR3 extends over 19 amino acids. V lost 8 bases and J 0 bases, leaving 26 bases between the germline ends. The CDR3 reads CASASSRFGTESSGNTIYF. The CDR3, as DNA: TGTGCCAGCGCTTCTTCCCGGTTCGGGACTGAGAGCTCTGGAAACACCATATATTTT.

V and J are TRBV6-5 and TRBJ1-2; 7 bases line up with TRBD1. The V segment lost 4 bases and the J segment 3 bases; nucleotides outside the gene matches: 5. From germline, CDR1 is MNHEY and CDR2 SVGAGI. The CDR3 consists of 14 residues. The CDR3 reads CASSSGTADYGYTF. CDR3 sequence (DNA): TGTGCCAGCAGTTCCGGGACAGCGGACTATGGCTACACCTTC.

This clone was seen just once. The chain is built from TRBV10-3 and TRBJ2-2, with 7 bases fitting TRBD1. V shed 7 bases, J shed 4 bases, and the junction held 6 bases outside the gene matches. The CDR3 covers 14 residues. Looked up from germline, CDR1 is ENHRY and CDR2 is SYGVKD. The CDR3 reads CAITQTGTTGELFF. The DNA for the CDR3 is TGTGCCATCACTCAGACAGGGACCACCGGGGAGCTGTTTTTT.

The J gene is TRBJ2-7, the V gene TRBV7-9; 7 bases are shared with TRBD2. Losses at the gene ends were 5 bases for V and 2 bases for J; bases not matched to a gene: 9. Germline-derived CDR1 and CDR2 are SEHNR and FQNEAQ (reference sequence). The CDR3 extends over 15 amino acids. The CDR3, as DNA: TGTGCCAGCAGCAATAAAGGGAGGGGTCCCTACGAGCAGTACTTC. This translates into CASSNKGRGPYEQYF.

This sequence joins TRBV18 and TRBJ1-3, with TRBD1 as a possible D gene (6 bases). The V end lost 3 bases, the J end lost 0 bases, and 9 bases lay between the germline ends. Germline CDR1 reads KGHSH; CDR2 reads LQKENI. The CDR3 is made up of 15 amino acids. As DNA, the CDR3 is TGTGCCAGCTCACCGACAGGACGCTCTGGAAACACCATATATTTT. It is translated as CASSPTGRSGNTIYF.

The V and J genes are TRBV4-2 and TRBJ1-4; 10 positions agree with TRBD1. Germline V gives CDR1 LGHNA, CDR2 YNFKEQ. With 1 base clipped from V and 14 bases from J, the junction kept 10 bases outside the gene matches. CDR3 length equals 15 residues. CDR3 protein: CASSQVRTGGVGLFF. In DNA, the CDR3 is TGTGCCAGCAGCCAAGTACGGACAGGGGGAGTAGGGCTGTTTTTT.

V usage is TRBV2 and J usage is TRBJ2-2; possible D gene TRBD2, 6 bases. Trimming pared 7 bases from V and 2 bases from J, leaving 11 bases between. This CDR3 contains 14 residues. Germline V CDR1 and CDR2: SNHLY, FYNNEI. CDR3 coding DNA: TGTGCCAGCAAAACGGGAGTAAACACCGGGGAGCTGTTTTTT. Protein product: CASKTGVNTGELFF.

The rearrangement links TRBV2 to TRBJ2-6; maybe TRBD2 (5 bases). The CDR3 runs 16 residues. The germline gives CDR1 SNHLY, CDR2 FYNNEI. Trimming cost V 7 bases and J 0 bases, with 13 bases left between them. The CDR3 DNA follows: TGTGCCAGCATGCCAGCGGCAAGCTCTGGGGCCAACGTCCTGACTTTC. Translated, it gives CASMPAASSGANVLTF.

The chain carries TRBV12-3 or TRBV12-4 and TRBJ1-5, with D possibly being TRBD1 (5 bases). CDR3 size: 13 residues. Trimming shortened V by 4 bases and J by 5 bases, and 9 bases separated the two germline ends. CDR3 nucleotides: TGTGCCAGCAGTTGGGGGGAAGATCAGCCCCAGCATTTT. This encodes CASSWGEDQPQHF.

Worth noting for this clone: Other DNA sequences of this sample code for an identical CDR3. CDR3 residues: CAISESQGNTIYF. The CDR3 DNA reads as TGTGCCATCAGTGAGTCGCAGGGCAACACCATATATTTT. This chain links TRBV10-3 with TRBJ1-3, with a weak D call TRBD1 (5 bases). The CDR3 contains 13 residues. V dropped 0 bases and J dropped 7 bases, with 7 bases sitting between them. Germline CDR1 reads ENHRY; CDR2 reads SYGVKD.

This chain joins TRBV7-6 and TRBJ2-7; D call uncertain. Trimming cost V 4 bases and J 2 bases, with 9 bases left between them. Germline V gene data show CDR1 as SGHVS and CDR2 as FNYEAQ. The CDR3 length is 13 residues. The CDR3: CASSSLATYEQYF. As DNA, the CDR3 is TGTGCCAGCAGCTCCCTTGCGACCTACGAGCAGTACTTC. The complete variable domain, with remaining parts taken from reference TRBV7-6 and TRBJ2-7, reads GAGVSQSPRYKVTKRGQDVALRCDPISGHVSLYWYRQALGQGPEFLTYFNYEAQQDKSGLPNDRFSAERPEGSISTLTIQRTEQRDSAMYRCASSSLATYEQYFGPGTRLTVT.

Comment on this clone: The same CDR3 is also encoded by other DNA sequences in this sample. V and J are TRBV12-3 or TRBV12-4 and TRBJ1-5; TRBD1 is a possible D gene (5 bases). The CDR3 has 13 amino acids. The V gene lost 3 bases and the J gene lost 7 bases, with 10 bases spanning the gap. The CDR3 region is CASSFREGQPQHF. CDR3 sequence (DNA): TGTGCCAGCAGTTTCAGGGAAGGGCAGCCCCAGCATTTT.

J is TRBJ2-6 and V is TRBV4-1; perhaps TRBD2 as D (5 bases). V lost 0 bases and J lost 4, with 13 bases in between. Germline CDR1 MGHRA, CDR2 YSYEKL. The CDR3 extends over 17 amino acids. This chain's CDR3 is CASSQDRDTIGANVLTF. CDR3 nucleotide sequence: TGCGCCAGCAGCCAAGACCGGGATACCATCGGGGCCAACGTCCTGACTTTC.

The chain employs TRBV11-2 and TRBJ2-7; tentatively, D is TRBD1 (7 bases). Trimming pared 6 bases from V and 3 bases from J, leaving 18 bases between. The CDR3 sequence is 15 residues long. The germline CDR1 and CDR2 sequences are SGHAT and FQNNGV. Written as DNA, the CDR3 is TGTGCCAGCAGGACCCCGGGGGACAGCCTCTACGAGCAGTACTTC. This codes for CASRTPGDSLYEQYF.

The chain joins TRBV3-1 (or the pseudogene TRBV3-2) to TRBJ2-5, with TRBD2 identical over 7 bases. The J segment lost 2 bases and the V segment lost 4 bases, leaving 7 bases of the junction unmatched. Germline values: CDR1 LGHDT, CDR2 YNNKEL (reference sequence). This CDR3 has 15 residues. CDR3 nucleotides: TGTGCCAGCAGCCTAGGGACTACCTTACAAGAGACCCAGTACTTC. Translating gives CASSLGTTLQETQYF.

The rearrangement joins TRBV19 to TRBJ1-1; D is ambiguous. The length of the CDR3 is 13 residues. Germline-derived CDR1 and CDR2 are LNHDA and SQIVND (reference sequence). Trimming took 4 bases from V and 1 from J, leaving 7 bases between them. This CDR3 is CASSKLGNTEAFF. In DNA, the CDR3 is TGTGCCAGTAGTAAACTCGGGAACACTGAAGCTTTCTTT.

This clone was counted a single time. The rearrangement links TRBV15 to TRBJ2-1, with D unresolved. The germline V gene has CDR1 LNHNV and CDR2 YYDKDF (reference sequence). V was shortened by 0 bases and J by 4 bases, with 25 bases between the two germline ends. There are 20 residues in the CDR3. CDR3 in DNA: TGTGCCACCAGCAGAGATGCGTCCCTCACAGCCTCAATCAATTACAATGAGCAGTTCTTC. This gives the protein CATSRDASLTASINYNEQFF.

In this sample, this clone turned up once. The CDR3 coding sequence is TGTGCCAGCAGTTTTATTGGGGGGGCCGGGGAGCTGTTTTTT. This codes for CASSFIGGAGELFF. The rearrangement joins TRBV28 to TRBJ2-2; the match to TRBD2 covers 7 bases. The CDR3 runs to 14 residues. J gave up 6 bases and V 3 bases, and 4 bases lay outside the gene matches. Germline values: CDR1 MDHEN, CDR2 SYDVKM.

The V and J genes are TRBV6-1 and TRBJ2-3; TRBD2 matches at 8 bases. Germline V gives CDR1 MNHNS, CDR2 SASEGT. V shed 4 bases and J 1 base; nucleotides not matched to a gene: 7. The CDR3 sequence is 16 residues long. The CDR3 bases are TGTGCCAGCAGTGCAACTAGCGGAAGGGGCACAGATACGCAGTATTTT. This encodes CASSATSGRGTDTQYF.